This TCR beta chain was recorded in a study of vaccination and CD4 T cells after COVID-19. Study summary: Day 14 and days 161 to 241 post-vaccination were the sampling points for a few convalescent patients. General study findings and limits: In median terms, SARS-CoV-2-reactive clonotypes went from approximately 21 to 40, a nonsignificant rise.

V shed 2 bases and J 4 bases; nucleotides not matched to a gene: 10. The CDR3 is 17 amino acids. The germline V gene encodes CDR1 SGHDN and CDR2 FVKESK. Regarding time point: late sampling 161 to 241 days after vaccination in a few convalescent patients. Treatment specified: roughly 10-day PBMC culture with coronavirus spike peptide pools or control peptides (ViraFEST assay). Antigen-specific T cells were expanded with peptide pools by ViraFEST, and TCRs were then sequenced. Points on this clonotype: Its target is unknown.

The Oncomine TCR Beta short-read assay generated sequence data from the DNA of cultured CD4+ T cells. Genomic DNA was drawn out of CD4+ T cells grown in culture. MiXCR was run by TCRdb on the PCR reads, yielding one entry per CDR3 protein. The sample includes about 25,000 distinct CDR3 sequences, roughly a third of them seen just once. Material: CD4+ T cells from blood, cultured in vitro, obtained about 7 months after SARS-CoV-2 vaccination. The receptor was isolated from a human donor who had recovered from COVID-19. The rearrangement joins TRBV14 to TRBJ2-3; 9 bases align to TRBD1. CDR3 DNA sequence: TGTGCCAGCAGCCAACTCGGCGGGACAGGGTGGTCAGATACGCAGTATTTT. Amino acids: CASSQLGGTGWSDTQYF.